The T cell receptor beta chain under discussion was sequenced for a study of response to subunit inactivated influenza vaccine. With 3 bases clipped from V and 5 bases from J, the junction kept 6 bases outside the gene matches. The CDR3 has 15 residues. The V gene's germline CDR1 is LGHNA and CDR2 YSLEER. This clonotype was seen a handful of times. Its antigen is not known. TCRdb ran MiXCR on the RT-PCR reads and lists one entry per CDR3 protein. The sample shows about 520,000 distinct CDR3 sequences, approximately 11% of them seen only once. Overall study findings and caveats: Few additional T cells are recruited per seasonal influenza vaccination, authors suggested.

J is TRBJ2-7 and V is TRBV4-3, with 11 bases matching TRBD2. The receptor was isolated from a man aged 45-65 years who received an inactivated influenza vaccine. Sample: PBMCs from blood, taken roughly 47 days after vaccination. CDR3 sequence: CASSHELAGVHEQYF. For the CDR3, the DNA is TGCGCCAGCAGCCATGAACTAGCGGGAGTTCACGAGCAGTACTTC.